This TCR beta chain derives from a study of human T cells and chemical hapten exposure. Whole-study results and caveats: No shift was seen in TCRs above 1 in 1000 frequency with DPC sensitization. Healthy people's immune response may differ from that of the donors, who had alopecia.

A few counts support this clonotype. Its antigen is unidentified. Sample time point: patch test 3, about 24 weeks after DPC sensitization. Documented treatment: therapeutic diphenylcyclopropenone sensitization with weekly scalp DPC. Germline V gene data show CDR1 as MDHEN and CDR2 as SYDVKM. This CDR3 is 13 amino acids long. Trimming took 6 bases from V and 0 from J, leaving 9 bases between them. TCRdb ran MiXCR on the RACE reads and lists one entry per CDR3 protein. The top ten hold approximately 0.99% of the sample, which has about 92,000 distinct CDR3 sequences, about a tenth seen once. This specimen was whole blood, taken in connection with sensitization to the hapten diphenylcyclopropenone (DPC). The TCR sequence derives from a woman younger than 45 with alopecia areata. Some clones in this sample may be carry-over from other donors' samples. The V call is TRBV28, the J call TRBJ2-7; D is undetermined. The CDR3 DNA reads TGTGCCAGCAGCCCGGGTAGCTCCTACGAGCAGTACGTC. The encoded protein is CASSPGSSYEQYV.